This T cell receptor (beta chain) was profiled in a study of human T cells and chemical hapten exposure. TCRdb analysed the RACE reads with MiXCR anew, one entry per CDR3 protein. The table has some 96,000 distinct CDR3 sequences, about a tenth seen once. V was clipped by 8 bases and J by 0 bases, with 14 bases between them. Germline lookup yields CDR1 MNHNY and CDR2 SVGAGI (reference sequence). The CDR3 runs 14 residues. With regard to this clonotype: Its specificity is not known.

The sample's time point: patch test 2, 6 weeks after DPC sensitization. As to treatment: therapeutic diphenylcyclopropenone sensitization with weekly scalp DPC. General study points: DPC sensitization did not alter TCRs above 1 in 1000 frequency. Significantly more large CDR3 similarity clusters were formed by expanded TCRs than by controls.

This clonotype originated in a woman aged 40-49 years with alopecia areata. Some clones in this sample may be carry-over from other donors' samples. Sample: whole blood, taken in connection with sensitization to the hapten diphenylcyclopropenone (DPC). The V call is TRBV6-6, the J call TRBJ2-7; D may be TRBD2 (6 bases). The CDR3 sequence is CASARRESSYEQYF. The DNA of the CDR3 is TGTGCCAGCGCCCGACGGGAGAGCTCCTACGAGCAGTACTTC.